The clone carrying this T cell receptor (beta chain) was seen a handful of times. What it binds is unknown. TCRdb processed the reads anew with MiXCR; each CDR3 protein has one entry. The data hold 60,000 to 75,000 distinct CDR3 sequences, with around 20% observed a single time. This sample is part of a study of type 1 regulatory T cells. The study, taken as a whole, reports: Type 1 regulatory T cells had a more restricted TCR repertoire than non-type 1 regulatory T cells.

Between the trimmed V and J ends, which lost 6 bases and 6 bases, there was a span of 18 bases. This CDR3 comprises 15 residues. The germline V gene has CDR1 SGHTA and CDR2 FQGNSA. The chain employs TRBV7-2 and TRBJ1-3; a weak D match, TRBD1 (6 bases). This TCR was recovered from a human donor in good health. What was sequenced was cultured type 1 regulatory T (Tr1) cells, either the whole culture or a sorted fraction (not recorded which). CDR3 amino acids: CASSWDAGGTNTIYF. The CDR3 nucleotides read TGTGCCAGCAGTTGGGACGCGGGGGGCACAAACACCATATATTTT.